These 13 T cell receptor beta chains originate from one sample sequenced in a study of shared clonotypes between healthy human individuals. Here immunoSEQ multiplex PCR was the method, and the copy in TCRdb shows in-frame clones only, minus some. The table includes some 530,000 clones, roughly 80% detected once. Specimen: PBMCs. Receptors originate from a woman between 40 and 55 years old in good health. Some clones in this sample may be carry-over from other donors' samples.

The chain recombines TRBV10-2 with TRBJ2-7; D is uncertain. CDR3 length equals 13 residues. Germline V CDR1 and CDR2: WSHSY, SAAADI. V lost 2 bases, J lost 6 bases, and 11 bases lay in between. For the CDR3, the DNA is TGCGCCAGCAGTGAGCAGAACTGGGTCGAGCAGTACTTC. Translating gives CASSEQNWVEQYF.

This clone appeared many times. CDR3: CASCPSAGQAFYGYTF. CDR3 DNA sequence: TGTGCCAGCTGCCCATCGGCGGGACAGGCCTTCTATGGCTACACCTTC. V and J are TRBV28 and TRBJ1-2, with TRBD1 identical over 8 bases. V was pared by 8 bases and J by 4 bases, with 15 bases of the junction left unmatched. The CDR3 is 16 residues long. CDR1 and CDR2 from the germline V gene are MDHEN and SYDVKM.

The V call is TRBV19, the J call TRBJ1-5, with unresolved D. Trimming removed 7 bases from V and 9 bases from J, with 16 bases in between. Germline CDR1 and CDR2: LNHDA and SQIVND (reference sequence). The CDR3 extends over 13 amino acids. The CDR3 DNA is TGTGCCAGTACTCGGGCCCCCAGTGCGCCCCAGCATTTT. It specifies CASTRAPSAPQHF.

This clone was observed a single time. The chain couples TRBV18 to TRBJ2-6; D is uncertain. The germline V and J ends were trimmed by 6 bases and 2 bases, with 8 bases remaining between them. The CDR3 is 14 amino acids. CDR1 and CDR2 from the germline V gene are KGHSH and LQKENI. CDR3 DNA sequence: TGTGCCAGCTCCCGAATCCCTGGGGCCAACGTCCTGACTTTC. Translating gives CASSRIPGANVLTF.

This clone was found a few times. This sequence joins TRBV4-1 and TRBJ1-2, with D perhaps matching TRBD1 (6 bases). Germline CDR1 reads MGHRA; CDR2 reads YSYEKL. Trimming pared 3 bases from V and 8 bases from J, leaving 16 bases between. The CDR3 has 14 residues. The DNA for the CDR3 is TGCGCCAGCAGCCAGGGTGACAGGCGAGGGGGCTACACCTTC. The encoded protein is CASSQGDRRGGYTF.

The CDR3 sequence is CASSLSGTNNEKLFF. CDR3 nucleotide sequence: TGTGCCAGCAGTTTAAGCGGGACTAATAATGAAAAACTGTTTTTT. The chain employs TRBV28 and TRBJ1-4, with D possibly matching TRBD1 (5 bases). CDR1 is MDHEN and CDR2 is SYDVKM in the germline V gene. V lost 2 bases and J 4 bases, leaving 11 bases between the germline ends. The CDR3 is 15 residues long.

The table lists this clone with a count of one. The DNA for the CDR3 is TGTGCCAGCAGCACCAAAGCGGGACAGGGGGGCAATGAGCAGTTCTTC. Translating gives CASSTKAGQGGNEQFF. The chain joins TRBV21-1 to TRBJ2-1; TRBD1, the D gene given by the table, was not confirmed from the DNA. TRBV21-1 is shown as a pseudogene. The CDR3 loop spans 16 amino acids.

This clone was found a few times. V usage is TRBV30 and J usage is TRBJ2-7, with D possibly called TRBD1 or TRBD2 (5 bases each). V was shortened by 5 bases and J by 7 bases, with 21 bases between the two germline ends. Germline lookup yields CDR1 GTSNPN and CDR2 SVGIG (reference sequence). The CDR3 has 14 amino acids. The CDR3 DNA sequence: TGTGCCTGGCCTCTTCGGGGCCCCTTCTGGGAGCAGTACTTC. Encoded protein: CAWPLRGPFWEQYF.

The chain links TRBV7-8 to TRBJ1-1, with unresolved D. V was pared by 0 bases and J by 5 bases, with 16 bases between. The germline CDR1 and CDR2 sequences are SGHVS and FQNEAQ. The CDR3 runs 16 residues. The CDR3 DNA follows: TGTGCCAGCAGCTTAGCTCCTTCCCGACCGGCAACTGAAGCTTTCTTT. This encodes CASSLAPSRPATEAFF.

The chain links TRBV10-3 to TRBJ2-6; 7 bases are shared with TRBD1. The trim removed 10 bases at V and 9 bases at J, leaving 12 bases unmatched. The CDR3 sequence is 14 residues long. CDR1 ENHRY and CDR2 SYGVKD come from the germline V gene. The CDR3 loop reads CATGQLDRDNVLTF. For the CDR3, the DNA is TGTGCCACGGGACAGCTAGACAGGGACAACGTCCTGACTTTC.

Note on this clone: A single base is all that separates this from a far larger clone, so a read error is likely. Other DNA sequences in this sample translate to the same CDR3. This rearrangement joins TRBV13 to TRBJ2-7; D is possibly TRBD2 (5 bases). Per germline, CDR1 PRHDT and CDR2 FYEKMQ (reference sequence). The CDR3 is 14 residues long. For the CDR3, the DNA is TGTGCCAGTAGCTTAGCGTCAGCCCCTCGGGTGCAGTACTTC. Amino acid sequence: CASSLASAPRVQYF.

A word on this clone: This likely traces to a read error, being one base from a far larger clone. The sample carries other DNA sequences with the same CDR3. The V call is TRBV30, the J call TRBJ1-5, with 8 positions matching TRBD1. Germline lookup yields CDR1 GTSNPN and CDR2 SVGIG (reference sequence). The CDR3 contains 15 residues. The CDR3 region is CAWSVGAGGGQPQHF. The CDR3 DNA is TGTGCATGGAGTGTCGGGGCAGGGGGCGGTCAGCCCCAGCATTTT.

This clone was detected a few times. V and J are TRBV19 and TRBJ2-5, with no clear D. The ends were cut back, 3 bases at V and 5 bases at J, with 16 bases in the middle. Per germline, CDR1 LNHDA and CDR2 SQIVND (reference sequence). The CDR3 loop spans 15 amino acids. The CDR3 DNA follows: TGTGCCAGTAGTATGACCCAACAACGAACGGAGACCCAGTACTTC. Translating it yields CASSMTQQRTETQYF.